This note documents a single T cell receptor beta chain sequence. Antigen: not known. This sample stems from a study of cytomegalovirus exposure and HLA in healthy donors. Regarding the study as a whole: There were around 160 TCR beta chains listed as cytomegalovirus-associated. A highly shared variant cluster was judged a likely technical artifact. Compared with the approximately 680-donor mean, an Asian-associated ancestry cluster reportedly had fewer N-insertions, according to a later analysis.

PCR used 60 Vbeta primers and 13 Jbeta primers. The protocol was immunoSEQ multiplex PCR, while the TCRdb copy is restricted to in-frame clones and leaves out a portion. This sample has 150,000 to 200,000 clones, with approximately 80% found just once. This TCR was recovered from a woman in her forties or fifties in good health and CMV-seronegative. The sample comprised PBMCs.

CDR3 protein: CASSLVPQGSSTDTQYF. CDR3 coding DNA: TGCGCCAGCAGCTTGGTGCCTCAGGGTTCTAGCACAGATACGCAGTATTTT. The chain recombines TRBV5-1 with TRBJ2-3, with a tentative D call TRBD1 (5 bases). V was shortened by 0 bases and J by 0 bases, with 14 bases between the two germline ends. This CDR3 spans 17 amino acids. Per germline, CDR1 SGHRS and CDR2 YFSETQ.